Included here is one T cell receptor beta chain sequence, with context. Which antigen it targets is not known. Base quality data are lacking; no much larger clone is found one base away. V was cut back by 3 bases and J by 2 bases, leaving a gap of 6 bases between them. Via the germline V gene (reference sequence), CDR1 is SEHNR and CDR2 FQNEAQ. The CDR3 runs 13 amino acids, cysteine and phenylalanine included. Only the CDR3 DNA stays, 39 bases, in frame from base 1. The protocol used for the library was 5' RACE. The reads were generated on an Illumina HiSeq 2500. The second PCR ran for roughly 6 to 11 cycles and used a J-beta primer mix along with a sample-barcoded 5' primer. A unique molecular identifier was introduced onto each TCR beta cDNA molecule by a template-switch 5' adaptor carrying 12 random nucleotides. Each sample yielded at least 2.5 million CDR3-containing paired-end reads. The Mint cDNA synthesis kit, primed by a TRBC-specific oligonucleotide, was used to synthesize first-strand cDNA from all RNA. Following uracil-DNA glycosylase treatment, a first 18-cycle PCR with universal primers M1SS and BC2_uni_R was performed on all cDNA. Under the source paper's analysis protocol: For normalization, 1 million high-quality reads, each with a distinct molecular identifier, were randomly selected from each sample. Reads sharing molecular identifiers were discarded rather than binned into consensus sequences. MiTCR, run with a Q25 quality threshold and the strictest error-elimination algorithm, handled CDR3 identification, clonotype clustering and error correction. Lower-bound total TCR beta diversity was estimated with a nonparametric unseen species model using Euler transformation. Through fastp at Q25 and MiXCR, TCRdb rebuilt clones from the public reads, retaining in-frame beta chains. Rows are combined by CDR3 protein, so each entry shows the most common genes and DNA. The V and J calls were determined by TCRdb, not by the authors. The sample contains 1.5 million to 2 million distinct CDR3 sequences, approximately 50% of them found a single time. Jointly, the top ten make up roughly 2% of the sample.

Donors were 40 or so systemically healthy Caucasian individuals from Russia aged 6 to 90 years. Each donor gave 8 to 10 milliliters of peripheral blood, collected into EDTA-treated Vacutainer tubes. Ficoll-Paque density-gradient centrifugation was used to isolate PBMCs, with at least 6 million per sample. Total RNA was extracted from PBMCs with Trizol reagent, with at least 6 micrograms obtained per sample. For every donor, flow cytometry on a PBMC aliquot measured the percentage of naive CD45RAhigh/CD27high T cells. This record belongs to a study of blood T cells in healthy people across ages (dated by TCRdb to 2014 to 2015). Concerning the study at large: In model experiments, template switching captured about one uniquely barcoded TCR beta cDNA molecule for every two T cells. The donors were divided into four age groups: young (average around 15 years), middle-aged (about 41), aged (approximately 62) and long-lived (roughly 82). To avoid experimental bias, donors of different ages were randomly spread across the sequencing lanes. Age-related changes in TCR beta repertoire diversity were measured in the study by deep sequencing normalized with unique cDNA molecular identifiers. Two additional independent replicas of 1 million unique cDNA reads from the same blood draw were analyzed for two donors (one aged 18 to 29 and one aged 80 or older).

What the authors observed across the whole study: Total diversity estimates from one million sequenced T cells were considered lower bounds and underestimates. The long-lived group showed more naive CD4+ T cells, fewer expanded clones and increased TCR diversity than the aged group, suggesting age selection. The percentage of naive T cells measured by flow cytometry correlated strongly with observed TCR beta diversity. Observed TCR beta diversity per million T cells fell roughly linearly with age, and a significant reduction was already apparent by age about 38. Donor CMV infection status was unknown, potentially confounding age-related changes in expanded clonotypes. Conclusive comparison of naive and antigen-experienced compartments was prevented by the profiling of bulk unsorted PBMCs.

The chain is made from TRBV7-9 and TRBJ2-3, with the D segment identity uncertain. Specimen: blood. The source is a woman aged 40 to 49 in good health. This receptor has the CDR3 CASSFAVTDTQYF. DNA sequence: TGTGCCAGCAGCTTCGCAGTCACAGATACGCAGTATTTT.